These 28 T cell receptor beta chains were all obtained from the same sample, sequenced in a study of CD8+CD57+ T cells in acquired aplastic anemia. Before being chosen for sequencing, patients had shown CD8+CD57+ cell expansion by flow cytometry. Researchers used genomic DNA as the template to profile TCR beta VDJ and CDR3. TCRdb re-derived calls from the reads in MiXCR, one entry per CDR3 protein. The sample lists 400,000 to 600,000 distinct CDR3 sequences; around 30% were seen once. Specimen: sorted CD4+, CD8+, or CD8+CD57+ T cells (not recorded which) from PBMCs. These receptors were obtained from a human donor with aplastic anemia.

The CDR3 DNA reads as TGCAGTGCTAGACCCGACGGAGGCTCTGGAAACACCATATATTTT. It translates to CSARPDGGSGNTIYF. The chain is built from TRBV20-1 and TRBJ1-3, with no clear D. V lost 2 bases and J 0 bases, leaving 11 bases between the germline ends. This CDR3 has 15 amino acids. Germline V gene data show CDR1 as DFQATT and CDR2 as SNEGSKA (reference sequence).

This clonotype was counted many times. CDR3 sequence: CASSRRSYEQYF. DNA of the CDR3: TGTGCCAGCAGCCGTAGAAGCTACGAGCAGTACTTC. The chain combines TRBV6-9 with TRBJ2-7, with D hard to call. This CDR3 contains 12 residues. Trimming removed 6 bases at V and 3 bases at J, with 9 bases between. Germline CDR1 is MNHGY and CDR2 is SVAAGI.

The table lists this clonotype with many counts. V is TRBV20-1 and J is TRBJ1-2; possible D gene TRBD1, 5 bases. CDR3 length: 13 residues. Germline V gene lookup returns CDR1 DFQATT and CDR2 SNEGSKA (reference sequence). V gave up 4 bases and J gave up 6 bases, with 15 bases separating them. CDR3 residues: CSAIRVRDHGYTF. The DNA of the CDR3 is TGCAGTGCTATCAGGGTCAGGGACCATGGCTACACCTTC.

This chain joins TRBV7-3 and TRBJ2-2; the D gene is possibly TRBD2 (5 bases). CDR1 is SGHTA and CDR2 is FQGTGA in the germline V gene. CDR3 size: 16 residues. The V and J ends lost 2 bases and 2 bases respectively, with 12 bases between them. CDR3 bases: TGTGCCAGCAGCTTAGGGTTAGCGCTAAACACCGGGGAGCTGTTTTTT. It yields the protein CASSLGLALNTGELFF.

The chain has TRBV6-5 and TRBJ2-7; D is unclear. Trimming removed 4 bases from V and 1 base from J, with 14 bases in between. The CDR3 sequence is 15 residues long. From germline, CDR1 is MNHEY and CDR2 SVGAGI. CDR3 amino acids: CASSSPHEGSYEQYF. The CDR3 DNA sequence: TGTGCCAGCAGTTCACCGCACGAAGGGTCCTACGAGCAGTACTTC.

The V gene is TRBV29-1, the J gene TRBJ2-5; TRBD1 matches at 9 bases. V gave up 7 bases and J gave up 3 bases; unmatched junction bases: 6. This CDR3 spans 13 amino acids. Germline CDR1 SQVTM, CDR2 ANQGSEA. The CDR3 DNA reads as TGCAGCGATGTGACAGGGGGGGAAGAGACCCAGTACTTC. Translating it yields CSDVTGGEETQYF.

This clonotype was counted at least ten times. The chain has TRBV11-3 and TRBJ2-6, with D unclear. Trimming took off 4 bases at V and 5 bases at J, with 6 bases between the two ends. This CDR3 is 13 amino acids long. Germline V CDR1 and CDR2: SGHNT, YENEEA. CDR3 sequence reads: CASSSLRANVLTF. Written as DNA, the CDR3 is TGTGCCAGCAGCTCTTTAAGGGCCAACGTCCTGACTTTC.

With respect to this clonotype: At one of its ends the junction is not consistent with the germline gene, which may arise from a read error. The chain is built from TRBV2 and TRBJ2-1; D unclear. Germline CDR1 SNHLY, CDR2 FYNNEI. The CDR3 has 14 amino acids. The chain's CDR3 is CASNIAGSYNEQSF. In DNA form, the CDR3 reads TGTGCCAGCAACATAGCAGGATCCTACAATGAGCAGTCCTTC. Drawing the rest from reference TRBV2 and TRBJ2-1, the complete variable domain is EPEVTQTPSHQVTQMGQEVILRCVPISNHLYFYWYRQILGQKVEFLVSFYNNEISEKSEIFDDQFSVERPDGSNFTLKIRSTKLEDSAMYFCASNIAGSYNEQSFGPGTRLTVL.

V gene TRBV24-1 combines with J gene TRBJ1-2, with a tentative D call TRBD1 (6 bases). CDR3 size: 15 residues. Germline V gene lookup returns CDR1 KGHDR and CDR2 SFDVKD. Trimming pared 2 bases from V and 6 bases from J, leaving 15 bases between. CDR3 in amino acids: CATSDSRQAEDGYTF. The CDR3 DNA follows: TGTGCCACCAGTGATTCGCGACAGGCGGAGGATGGCTACACCTTC.

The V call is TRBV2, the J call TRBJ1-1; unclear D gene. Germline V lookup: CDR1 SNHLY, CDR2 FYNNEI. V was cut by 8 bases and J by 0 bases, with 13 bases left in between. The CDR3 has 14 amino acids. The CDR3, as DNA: TGTGCCAGCCCCGGAGGGCAGTTGAACACTGAAGCTTTCTTT. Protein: CASPGGQLNTEAFF.

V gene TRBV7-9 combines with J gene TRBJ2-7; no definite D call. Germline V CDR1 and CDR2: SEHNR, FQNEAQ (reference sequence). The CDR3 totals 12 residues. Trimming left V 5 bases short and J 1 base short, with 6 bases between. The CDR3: CASSPISYEQYF. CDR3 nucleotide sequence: TGTGCCAGCAGCCCCATATCCTACGAGCAGTACTTC.

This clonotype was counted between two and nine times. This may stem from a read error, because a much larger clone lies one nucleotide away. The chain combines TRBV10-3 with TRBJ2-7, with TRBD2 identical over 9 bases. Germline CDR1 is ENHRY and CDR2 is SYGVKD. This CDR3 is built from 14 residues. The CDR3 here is CASSSSGTSYEQHF. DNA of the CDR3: TGTGCCAGCAGTTCTAGCGGGACCTCCTACGAGCAGCACTTC.

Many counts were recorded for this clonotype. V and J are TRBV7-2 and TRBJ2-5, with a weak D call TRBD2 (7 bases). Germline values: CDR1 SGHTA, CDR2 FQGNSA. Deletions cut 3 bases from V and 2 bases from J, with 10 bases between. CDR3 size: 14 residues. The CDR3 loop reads CASSLGGRQETQYF. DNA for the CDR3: TGTGCCAGCAGCTTGGGGGGGCGGCAAGAGACCCAGTACTTC.

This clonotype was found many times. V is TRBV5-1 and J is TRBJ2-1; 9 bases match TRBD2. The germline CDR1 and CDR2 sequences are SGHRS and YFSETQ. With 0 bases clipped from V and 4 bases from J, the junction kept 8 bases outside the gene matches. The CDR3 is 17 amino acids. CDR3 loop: CASSLGSSGIRYNEQFF. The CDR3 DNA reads TGCGCCAGCAGCTTGGGGTCTAGCGGGATTCGATACAATGAGCAGTTCTTC.

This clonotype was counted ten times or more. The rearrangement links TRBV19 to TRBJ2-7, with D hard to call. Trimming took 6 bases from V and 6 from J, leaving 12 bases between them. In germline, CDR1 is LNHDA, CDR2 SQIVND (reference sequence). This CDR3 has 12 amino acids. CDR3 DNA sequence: TGTGCCAGTAGCCTCACCTCGCGCGAGCAGTACTTC. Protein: CASSLTSREQYF.

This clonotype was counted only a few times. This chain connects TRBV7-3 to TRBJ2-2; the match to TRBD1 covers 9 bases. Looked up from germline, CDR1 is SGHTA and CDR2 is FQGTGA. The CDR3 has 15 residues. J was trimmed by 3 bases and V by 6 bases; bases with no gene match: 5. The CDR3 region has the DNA TGTGCCAGCAGGGTGACAGGGGGAGACACCGGGGAGCTGTTTTTT. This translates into CASRVTGGDTGELFF.

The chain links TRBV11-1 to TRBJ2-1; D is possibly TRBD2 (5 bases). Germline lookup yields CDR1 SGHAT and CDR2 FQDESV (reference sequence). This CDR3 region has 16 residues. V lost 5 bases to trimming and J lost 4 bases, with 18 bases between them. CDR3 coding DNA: TGTGCCAGCAGCGACGTAGGAGGCGGAAAGTACAATGAGCAGTTCTTC. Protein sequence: CASSDVGGGKYNEQFF.

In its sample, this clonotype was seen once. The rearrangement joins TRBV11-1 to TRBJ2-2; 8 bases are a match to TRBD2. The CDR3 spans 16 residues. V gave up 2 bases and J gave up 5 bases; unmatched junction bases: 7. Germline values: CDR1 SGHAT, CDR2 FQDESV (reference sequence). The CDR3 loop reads CASSLWGTRSTGELFF. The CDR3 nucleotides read TGTGCCAGCAGCTTATGGGGGACTAGAAGTACCGGGGAGCTGTTTTTT.

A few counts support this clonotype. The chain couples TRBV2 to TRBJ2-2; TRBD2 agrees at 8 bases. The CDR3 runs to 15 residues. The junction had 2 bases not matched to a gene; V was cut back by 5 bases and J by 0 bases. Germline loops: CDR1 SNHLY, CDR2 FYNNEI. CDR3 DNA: TGTGCCAGCAGTCGACTAGCGCCGAACACCGGGGAGCTGTTTTTT. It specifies CASSRLAPNTGELFF.

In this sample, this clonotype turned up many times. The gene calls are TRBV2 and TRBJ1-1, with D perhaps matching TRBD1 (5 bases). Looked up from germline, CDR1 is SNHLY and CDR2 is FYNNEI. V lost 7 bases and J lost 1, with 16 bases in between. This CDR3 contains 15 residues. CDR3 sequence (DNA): TGTGCCAGCACTCCCATTTTTCAGGGGAACACTGAAGCTTTCTTT. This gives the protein CASTPIFQGNTEAFF. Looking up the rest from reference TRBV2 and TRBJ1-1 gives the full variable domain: EPEVTQTPSHQVTQMGQEVILRCVPISNHLYFYWYRQILGQKVEFLVSFYNNEISEKSEIFDDQFSVERPDGSNFTLKIRSTKLEDSAMYFCASTPIFQGNTEAFFGQGTRLTVV.

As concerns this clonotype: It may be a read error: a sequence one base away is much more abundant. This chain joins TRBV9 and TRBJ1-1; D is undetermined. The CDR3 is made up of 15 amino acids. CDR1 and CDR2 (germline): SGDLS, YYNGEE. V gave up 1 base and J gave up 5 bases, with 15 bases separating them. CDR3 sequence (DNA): TGTGCCAGCAGCGTACCCGAGGGAACTGGGACTGAAGCTTTCTTT. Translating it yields CASSVPEGTGTEAFF.

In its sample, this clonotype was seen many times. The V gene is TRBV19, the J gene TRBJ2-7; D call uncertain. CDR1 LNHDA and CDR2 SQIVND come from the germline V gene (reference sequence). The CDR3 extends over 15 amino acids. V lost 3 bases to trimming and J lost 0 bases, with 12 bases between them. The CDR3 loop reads CASSIRSGSSYEQYF. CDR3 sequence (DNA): TGTGCCAGTAGTATTCGTTCAGGAAGCTCCTACGAGCAGTACTTC.

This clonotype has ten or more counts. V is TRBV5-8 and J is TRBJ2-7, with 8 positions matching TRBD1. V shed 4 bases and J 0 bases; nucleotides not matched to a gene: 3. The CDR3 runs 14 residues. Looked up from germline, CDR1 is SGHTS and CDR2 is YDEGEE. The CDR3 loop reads CASSPTGDSYEQYF. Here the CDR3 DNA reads TGTGCCAGCAGCCCGACAGGGGACTCCTACGAGCAGTACTTC.

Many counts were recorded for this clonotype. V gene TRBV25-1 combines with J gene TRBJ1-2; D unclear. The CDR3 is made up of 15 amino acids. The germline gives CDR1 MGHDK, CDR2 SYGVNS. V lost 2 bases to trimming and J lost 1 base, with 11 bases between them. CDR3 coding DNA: TGTGCCAGCAGTGAAAAATCCGACATTAACTATGGCTACACCTTC. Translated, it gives CASSEKSDINYGYTF.

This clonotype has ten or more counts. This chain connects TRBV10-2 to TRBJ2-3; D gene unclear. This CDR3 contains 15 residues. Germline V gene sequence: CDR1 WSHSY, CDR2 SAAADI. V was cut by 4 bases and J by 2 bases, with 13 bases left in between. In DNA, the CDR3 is TGCGCCAGCAGTGTTCAGGACCCCGACACAGATACGCAGTATTTT. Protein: CASSVQDPDTDTQYF.

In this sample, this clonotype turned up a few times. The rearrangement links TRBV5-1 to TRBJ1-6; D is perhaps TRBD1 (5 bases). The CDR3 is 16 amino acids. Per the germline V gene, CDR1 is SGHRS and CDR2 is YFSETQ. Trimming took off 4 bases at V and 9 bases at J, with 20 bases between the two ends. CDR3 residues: CASSHEPGLESSPLHF. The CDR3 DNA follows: TGCGCCAGCAGCCATGAACCGGGACTTGAGTCTTCACCCCTCCACTTT.

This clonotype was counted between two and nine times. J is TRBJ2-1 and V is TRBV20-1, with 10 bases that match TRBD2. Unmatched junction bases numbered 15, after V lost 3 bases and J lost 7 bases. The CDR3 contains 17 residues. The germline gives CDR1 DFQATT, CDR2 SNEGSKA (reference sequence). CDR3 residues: CSASPVASGSLRNEQFF. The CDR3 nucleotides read TGCAGTGCTAGCCCCGTGGCTAGCGGGAGCCTAAGGAATGAGCAGTTCTTC.

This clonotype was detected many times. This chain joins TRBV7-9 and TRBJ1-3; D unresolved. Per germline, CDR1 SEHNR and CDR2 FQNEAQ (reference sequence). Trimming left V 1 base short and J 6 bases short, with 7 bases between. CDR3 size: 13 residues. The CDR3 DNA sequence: TGTGCCAGCAGCTTAGATTTAGCAAACACCATATATTTT. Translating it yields CASSLDLANTIYF. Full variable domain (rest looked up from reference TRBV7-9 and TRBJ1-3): DTGVSQNPRHKITKRGQNVTFRCDPISEHNRLYWYRQTLGQGPEFLTYFQNEAQLEKSRLLSDRFSAERPKGSFSTLEIQRTEQGDSAMYLCASSLDLANTIYFGEGSWLTVV.